The entry below describes one T cell receptor (beta chain). These data originate in a study of blood T cell repertoires in COVID-19. Study background: From the United States, Italy and Spain came samples of acute and convalescent COVID-19.

As originally analysed: Scientists estimated how many nucleated cells there were by amplifying reference gene primers. Profiling relied on immunoSEQ multiplex PCR, and the TCRdb table lists in-frame clones only, not all of them. That table gives V, J and clone size, and the DNA gave D and trimming. This sample carries approximately 150,000 clones, around nine tenths of them seen once, and the ten largest clones take around 1.5%. Germline-derived CDR1 and CDR2 are SNHLY and FYNNEI. Trimming stripped 6 bases from V and 6 bases from J, with 20 bases between. CDR3 length equals 16 residues. The source is a human donor in a cohort sampled during active COVID-19. Sequenced input: peripheral blood. The gene calls are TRBV2 and TRBJ2-2, with TRBD2 as a possible D gene (7 bases). CDR3 amino acids: CASSPSGGGLPGELFF. As DNA, the CDR3 is TGTGCCAGCAGCCCCTCGGGGGGCGGACTGCCCGGGGAGCTGTTTTTT.